Sequencing of this T cell receptor (beta chain) was carried out in a study of T cells in Graves' hyperthyroidism and ophthalmopathy. Study-wide background: Staff took peripheral blood when the initial diagnosis was made, before any treatment began.

Study-wide points: Median prediction lead before ophthalmopathy onset was 6.5 to 7 months with the model. Expanded thyroid clonotypes (above 0.001) were mostly also found in blood.

TCR beta CDR3 regions were amplified from RNA transcripts. A first-round RT-PCR of the TCR CDR3 used the HTBI primer set. TCRdb re-called the multiplex PCR reads with MiXCR, one entry per CDR3 protein. Of hundreds of thousands of distinct CDR3 sequences in the sample, about 15% were seen once. The sample holds many counts of this clonotype. Its antigen remains unidentified. The sequencing input was blood. The receptor comes from a man in his late teens or twenties with Graves' ophthalmopathy.

The CDR3 DNA sequence: TGTGCCAGCAGCGTCCGGGGAAATCAGCCCCAGCATTTT. It translates to CASSVRGNQPQHF. This chain connects TRBV11-2 to TRBJ1-5; no firm D call. The CDR3 contains 13 residues. CDR1 and CDR2 from the germline V gene are SGHAT and FQNNGV. V was pared by 5 bases and J by 4 bases, with 9 bases between.